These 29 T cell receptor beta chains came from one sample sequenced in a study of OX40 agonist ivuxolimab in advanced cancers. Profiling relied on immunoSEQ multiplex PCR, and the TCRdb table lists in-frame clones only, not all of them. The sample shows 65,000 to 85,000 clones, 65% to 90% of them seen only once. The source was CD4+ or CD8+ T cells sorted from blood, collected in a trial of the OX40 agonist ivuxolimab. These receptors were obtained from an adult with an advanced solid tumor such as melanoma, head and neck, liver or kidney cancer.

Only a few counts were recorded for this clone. The CDR3, as DNA: TGCGCCAGCAGTCGGGGGGGAATGAACACTGAAGCTTTCTTT. It codes for CASSRGGMNTEAFF. This rearrangement joins TRBV10-2 to TRBJ1-1; TRBD1 is a possible D gene (5 bases). The CDR3 runs to 14 residues. The V gene's germline CDR1 is WSHSY and CDR2 SAAADI. Trimming stripped 5 bases from V and 0 bases from J, with 10 bases between.

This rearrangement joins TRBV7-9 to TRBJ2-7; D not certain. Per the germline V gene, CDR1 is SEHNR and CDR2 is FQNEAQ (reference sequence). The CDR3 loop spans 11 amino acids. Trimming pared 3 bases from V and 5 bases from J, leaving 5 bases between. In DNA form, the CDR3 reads TGTGCCAGCAGCTTTGCGCACGAGCAGTACTTC. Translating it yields CASSFAHEQYF.

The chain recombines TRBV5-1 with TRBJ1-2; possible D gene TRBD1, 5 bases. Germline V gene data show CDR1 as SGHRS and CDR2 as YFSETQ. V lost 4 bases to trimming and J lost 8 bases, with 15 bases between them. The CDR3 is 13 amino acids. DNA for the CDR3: TGCGCCAGCAGCCCTGACCCAGGGAGCGGCTACACCTTC. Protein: CASSPDPGSGYTF. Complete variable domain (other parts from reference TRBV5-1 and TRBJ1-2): KAGVTQTPRYLIKTRGQQVTLSCSPISGHRSVSWYQQTPGQGLQFLFEYFSETQRNKGNFPGRFSGRQFSNSRSEMNVSTLELGDSALYLCASSPDPGSGYTFGSGTRLTVV.

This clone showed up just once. In DNA form, the CDR3 reads TGTGCCAGCAGCAGAGATACCGGGGAGCTGTTTTTT. Translated: CASSRDTGELFF. This chain links TRBV6-5 with TRBJ2-2; unclear D gene. Germline V CDR1 and CDR2: MNHEY, SVGAGI. Trimming cost V 6 bases and J 5 bases, with 7 bases left between them. This CDR3 is built from 12 residues.

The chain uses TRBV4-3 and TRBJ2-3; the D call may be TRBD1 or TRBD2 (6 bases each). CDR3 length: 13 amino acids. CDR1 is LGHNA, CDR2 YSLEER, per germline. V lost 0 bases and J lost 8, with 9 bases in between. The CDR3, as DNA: TGCGCCAGCAGCCAAGATGAGGGGGGTACGCAGTATTTT. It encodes CASSQDEGGTQYF.

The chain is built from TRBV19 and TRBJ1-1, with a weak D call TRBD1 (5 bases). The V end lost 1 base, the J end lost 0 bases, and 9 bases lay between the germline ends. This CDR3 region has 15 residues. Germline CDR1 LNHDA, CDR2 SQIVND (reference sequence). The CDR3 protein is CASSIAGTVNTEAFF. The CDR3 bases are TGTGCCAGTAGTATAGCCGGGACGGTGAACACTGAAGCTTTCTTT. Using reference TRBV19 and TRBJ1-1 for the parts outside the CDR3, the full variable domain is DGGITQSPKYLFRKEGQNVTLSCEQNLNHDAMYWYRQDPGQGLRLIYYSQIVNDFQKGDIAEGYSVSREKKESFPLTVTSAQKNPTAFYLCASSIAGTVNTEAFFGQGTRLTVV.

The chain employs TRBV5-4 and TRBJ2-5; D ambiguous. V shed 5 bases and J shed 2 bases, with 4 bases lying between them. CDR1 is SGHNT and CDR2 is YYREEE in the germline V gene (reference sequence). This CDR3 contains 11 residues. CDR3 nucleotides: TGTGCCAGCAGGGATCAAGAGACCCAGTACTTC. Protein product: CASRDQETQYF.

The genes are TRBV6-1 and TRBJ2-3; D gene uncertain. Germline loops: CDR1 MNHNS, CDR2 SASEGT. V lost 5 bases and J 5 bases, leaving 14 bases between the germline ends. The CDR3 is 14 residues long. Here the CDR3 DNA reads TGTGCCAGCAGTTCGCCCGACCCTCAAGATACGCAGTATTTT. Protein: CASSSPDPQDTQYF.

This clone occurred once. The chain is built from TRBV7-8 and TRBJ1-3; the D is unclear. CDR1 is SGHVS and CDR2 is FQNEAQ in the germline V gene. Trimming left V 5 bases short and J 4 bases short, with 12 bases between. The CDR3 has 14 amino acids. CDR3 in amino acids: CASSQSGTGNTIYF. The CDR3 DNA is TGTGCCAGCAGCCAATCCGGAACCGGAAACACCATATATTTT.

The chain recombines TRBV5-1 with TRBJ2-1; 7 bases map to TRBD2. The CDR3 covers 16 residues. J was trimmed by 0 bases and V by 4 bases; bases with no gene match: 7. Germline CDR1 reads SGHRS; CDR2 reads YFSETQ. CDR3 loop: CASSLSGTNSYNEQFF. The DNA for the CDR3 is TGCGCCAGCAGCCTATCCGGGACTAACTCCTACAATGAGCAGTTCTTC. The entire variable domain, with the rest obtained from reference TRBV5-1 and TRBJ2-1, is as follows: KAGVTQTPRYLIKTRGQQVTLSCSPISGHRSVSWYQQTPGQGLQFLFEYFSETQRNKGNFPGRFSGRQFSNSRSEMNVSTLELGDSALYLCASSLSGTNSYNEQFFGPGTRLTVL.

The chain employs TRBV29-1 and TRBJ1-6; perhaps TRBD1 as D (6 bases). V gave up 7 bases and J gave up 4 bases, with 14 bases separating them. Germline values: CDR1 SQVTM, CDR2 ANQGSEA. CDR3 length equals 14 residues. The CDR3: CSAKTGDYNSPLHF. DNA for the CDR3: TGCAGCGCCAAGACAGGCGATTATAATTCACCCCTCCACTTT.

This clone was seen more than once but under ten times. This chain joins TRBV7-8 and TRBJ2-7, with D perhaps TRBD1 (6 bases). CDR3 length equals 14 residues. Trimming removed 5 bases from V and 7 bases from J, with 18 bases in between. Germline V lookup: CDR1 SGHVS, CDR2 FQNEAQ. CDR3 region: CASSRRDTRSEQYF. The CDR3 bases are TGTGCCAGCAGCCGTCGGGACACCCGGAGTGAGCAGTACTTC.

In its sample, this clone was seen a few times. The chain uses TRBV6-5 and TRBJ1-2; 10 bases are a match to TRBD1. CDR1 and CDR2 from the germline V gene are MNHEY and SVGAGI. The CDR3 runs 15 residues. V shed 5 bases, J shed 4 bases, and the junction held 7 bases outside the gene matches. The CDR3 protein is CASSKRGQGTYGYTF. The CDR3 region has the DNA TGTGCCAGCAGTAAGCGGGGACAGGGGACCTATGGCTACACCTTC.

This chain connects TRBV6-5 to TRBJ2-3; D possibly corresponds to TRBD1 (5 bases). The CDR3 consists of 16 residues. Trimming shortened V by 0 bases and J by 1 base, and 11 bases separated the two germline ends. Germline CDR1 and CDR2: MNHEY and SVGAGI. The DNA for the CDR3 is TGTGCCAGCAGTTACTCGGGCCAGGGTGGCACAGATACGCAGTATTTT. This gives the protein CASSYSGQGGTDTQYF.

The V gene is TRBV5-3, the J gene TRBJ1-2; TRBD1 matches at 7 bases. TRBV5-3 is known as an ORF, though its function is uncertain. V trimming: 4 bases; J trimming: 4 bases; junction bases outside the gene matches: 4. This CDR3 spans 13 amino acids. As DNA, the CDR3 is TGTGCCAGAAGCGTGGGACAGTCCTATGGCTACACCTTC. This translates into CARSVGQSYGYTF.

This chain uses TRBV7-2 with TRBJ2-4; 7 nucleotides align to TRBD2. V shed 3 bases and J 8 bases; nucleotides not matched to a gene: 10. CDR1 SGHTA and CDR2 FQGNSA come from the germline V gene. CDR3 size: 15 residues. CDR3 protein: CASSLVSRSGDIQYF. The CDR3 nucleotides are TGTGCCAGCAGCTTGGTTAGCCGGAGCGGGGACATTCAGTACTTC.

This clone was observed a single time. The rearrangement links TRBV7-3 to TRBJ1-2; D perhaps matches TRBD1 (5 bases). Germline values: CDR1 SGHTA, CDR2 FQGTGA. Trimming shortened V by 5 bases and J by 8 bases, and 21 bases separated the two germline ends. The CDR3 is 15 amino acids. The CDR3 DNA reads TGTGCCAGCAGCAAAGAGTCGGGGCAGGGAATAGGCTACACCTTC. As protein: CASSKESGQGIGYTF.

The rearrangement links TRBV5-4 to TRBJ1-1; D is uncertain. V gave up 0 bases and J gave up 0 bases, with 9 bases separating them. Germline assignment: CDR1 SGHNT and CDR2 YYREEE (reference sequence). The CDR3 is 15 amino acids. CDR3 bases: TGTGCCAGCAGCTTGGTCGGGGTCATGAACACTGAAGCTTTCTTT. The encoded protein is CASSLVGVMNTEAFF.

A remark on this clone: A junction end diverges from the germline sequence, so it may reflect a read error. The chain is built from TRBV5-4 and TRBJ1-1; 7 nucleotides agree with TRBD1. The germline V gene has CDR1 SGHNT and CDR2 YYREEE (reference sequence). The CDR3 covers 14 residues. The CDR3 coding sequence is TGTGCCAGCGGGCGGGTGACAGGGAACGCTGAAGCTTTCTTT. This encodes CASGRVTGNAEAFF.

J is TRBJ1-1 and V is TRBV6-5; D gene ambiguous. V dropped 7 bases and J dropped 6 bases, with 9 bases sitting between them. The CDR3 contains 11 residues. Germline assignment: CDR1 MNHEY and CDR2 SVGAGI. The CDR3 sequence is CASIPGPEAFF. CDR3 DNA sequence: TGTGCCAGCATACCCGGGCCTGAAGCTTTCTTT.

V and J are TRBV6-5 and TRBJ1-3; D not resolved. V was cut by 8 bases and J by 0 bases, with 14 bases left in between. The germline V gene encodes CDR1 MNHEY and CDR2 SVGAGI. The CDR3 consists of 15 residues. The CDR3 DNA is TGTGCCAGCCTTCCCCTCCTTAACTCTGGAAACACCATATATTTT. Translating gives CASLPLLNSGNTIYF.

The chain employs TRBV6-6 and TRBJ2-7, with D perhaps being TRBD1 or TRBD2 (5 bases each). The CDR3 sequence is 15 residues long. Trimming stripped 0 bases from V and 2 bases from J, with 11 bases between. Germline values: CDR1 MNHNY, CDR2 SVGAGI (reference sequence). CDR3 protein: CASSYSSGTPYEQYF. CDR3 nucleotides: TGTGCCAGCAGTTACTCTTCCGGGACCCCCTACGAGCAGTACTTC.

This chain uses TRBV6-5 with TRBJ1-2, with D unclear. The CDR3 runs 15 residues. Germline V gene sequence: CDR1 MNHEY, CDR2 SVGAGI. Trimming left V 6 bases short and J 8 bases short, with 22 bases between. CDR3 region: CASSPDHGSLAGYTF. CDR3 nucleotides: TGTGCCAGCAGCCCCGATCACGGGTCCCTGGCGGGCTACACCTTC.

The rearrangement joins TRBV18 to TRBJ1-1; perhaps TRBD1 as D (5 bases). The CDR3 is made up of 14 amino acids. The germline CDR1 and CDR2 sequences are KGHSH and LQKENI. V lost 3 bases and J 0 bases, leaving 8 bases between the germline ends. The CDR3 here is CASSPGRVNTEAFF. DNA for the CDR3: TGTGCCAGCTCACCGGGCAGGGTGAACACTGAAGCTTTCTTT.

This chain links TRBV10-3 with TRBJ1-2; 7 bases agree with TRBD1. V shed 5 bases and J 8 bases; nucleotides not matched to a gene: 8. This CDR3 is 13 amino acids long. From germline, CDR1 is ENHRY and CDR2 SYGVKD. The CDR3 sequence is CAISQQGYRGYTF. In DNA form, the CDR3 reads TGTGCCATCAGTCAACAGGGGTATAGGGGCTACACCTTC.

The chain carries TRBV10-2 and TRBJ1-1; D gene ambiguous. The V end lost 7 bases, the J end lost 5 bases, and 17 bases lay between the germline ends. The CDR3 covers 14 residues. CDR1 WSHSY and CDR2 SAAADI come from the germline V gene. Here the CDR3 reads CASTALHLRTEAFF. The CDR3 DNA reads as TGCGCCAGCACCGCACTCCATCTTCGGACTGAAGCTTTCTTT.

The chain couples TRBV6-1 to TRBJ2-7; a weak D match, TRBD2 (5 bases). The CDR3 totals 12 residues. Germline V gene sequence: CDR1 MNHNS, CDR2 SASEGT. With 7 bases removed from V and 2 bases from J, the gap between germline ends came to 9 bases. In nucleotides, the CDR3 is TGTGCCAGCACCCGGGATACCTACGAGCAGTACTTC. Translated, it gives CASTRDTYEQYF.

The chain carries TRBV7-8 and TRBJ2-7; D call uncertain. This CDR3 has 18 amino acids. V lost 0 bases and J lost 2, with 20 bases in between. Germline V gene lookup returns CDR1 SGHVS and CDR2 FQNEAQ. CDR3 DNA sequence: TGTGCCAGCAGCTTAGCTATTTGGGCGAGCATAGTCACCTACGAGCAGTACTTC. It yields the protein CASSLAIWASIVTYEQYF.

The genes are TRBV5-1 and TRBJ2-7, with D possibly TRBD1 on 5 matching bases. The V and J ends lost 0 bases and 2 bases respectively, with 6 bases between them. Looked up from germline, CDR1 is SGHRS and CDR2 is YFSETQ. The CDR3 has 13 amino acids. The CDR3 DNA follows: TGCGCCAGCAGCTTGGAGACAGCCTACGAGCAGTACTTC. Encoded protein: CASSLETAYEQYF.